This T cell receptor beta chain was sequenced during a study of Tregs in tolerant kidney transplant recipients. At the level of the study: An approximately three-day belatacept mixed lymphocyte reaction, sometimes plus 5-day graft donor restimulation, preceded CD4+CD25+CD127- sorting. Recipient cells were told from donor cells by antibody staining.

Worth noting for this clone: The antigen is unknown.

Trimming took off 2 bases at V and 7 bases at J, with 15 bases between the two ends. Looked up from germline, CDR1 is SGHVS and CDR2 is FQNEAQ. The CDR3 runs to 16 residues. Only in-frame clones appear in the TCRdb table, and some are missing; sequencing was by immunoSEQ multiplex PCR. Of around 31,000 clones in the sample, 70% to 85% were seen once. The sequencing sample was made of Tregs from blood cultured with allogeneic cells. The receptor was isolated from a human donor in good health. This chain joins TRBV7-8 and TRBJ1-6; a possible D gene is TRBD1 (5 bases). The CDR3 is CASSLRAGTGNSPLHF. DNA of the CDR3: TGTGCCAGCAGCTTAAGGGCAGGGACGGGAAATTCACCCCTCCACTTT.